This T cell receptor beta chain derives from a study of cytomegalovirus exposure and HLA in healthy donors. About the study: Out of 398 genotyped donors, roughly 80% belonged to the Caucasian-associated ancestry cluster.

Note on this clone: No antigen is known for it.

General study results and limits: The study labeled fewer than 200 TCR beta chains cytomegalovirus-associated. Most likely, a cluster of highly shared sequence variants arose as a sequencing artifact. Association of under 20,000 TCR beta sequences with HLA alleles was found at 0.05 false discovery rate in a later analysis.

Primers: 60 Vbeta forward and 13 Jbeta reverse. Produced via immunoSEQ multiplex PCR; TCRdb's table is partial and in-frame only. The data contain around 120,000 clones, 70% to 80% of them singletons. Sequenced material: PBMCs. This clonotype was obtained from a woman in her 40s in good health and CMV-seropositive.

The CDR3, as DNA: TGTGCCACCGGGGAGGGGCCGGACAATGAGCAGTTCTTC. Translation: CATGEGPDNEQFF. The V and J genes are TRBV7-3 and TRBJ2-1, with 7 bases that match TRBD2. Germline CDR1 and CDR2: SGHTA and FQGTGA. This CDR3 is built from 13 residues. The J segment lost 5 bases and the V segment lost 10 bases, leaving 8 bases of the junction unmatched.